This T cell receptor (beta chain) was captured by sequencing in a study of blood T cell repertoires in COVID-19 (dated by TCRdb to about 2020). Regarding the complete study: Samples from collaborators originated in the United States, Italy and Spain and spanned both the acute and convalescent phases of COVID-19. Subjects who had been exposed to COVID-19, were actively infected with it, or had recovered from it provided the deeply sampled blood TCRbeta repertoires that made up the dataset. Nearly every sample came with metadata listing a de-identified subject ID, COVID-19 status, age in years and sex. The samples were drawn from two sources: the first 160 participants of the ongoing ImmuneRACE study, and 1,254 subjects contributed by 6 global collaborators. The material from the prospective study consisted of cDNA or gDNA derived from T cells, B-cell-depleted T cells, or PBMCs. The repertoires were released in a freely available public database intended as a resource for research on the immune response to SARS-CoV-2. Where HLA class I and class II types were available, the types were taken from metadata supplied by the sample provider, not from assay-based typing.

TCRbeta CDR3 regions were amplified from genomic DNA by means of the immunoSEQ Assay, a bias-controlled multiplex PCR. The study's processing was this. The number of nucleated cells in each sample was estimated by amplification of reference gene primers within the assay. To quantify the absolute abundance of each unique TCRbeta CDR3 rearrangement, sequence reads were collapsed and filtered. For each sample, productive Simpson clonality was calculated as the square root of Simpson's diversity index over productive rearrangements. Entries here come from immuneACCESS through TCRdb and include only in-frame sequences with V and J called. Some clones fail to appear in such tables; in the studies checked, an unresolved V gene covers under half of the shortfall, and the cause of the remainder is unknown. That table supplies the V and J calls and clone size; D and trimming were determined from the DNA. In this sample the table shows 250,000 or so clones, roughly 82% of which occur a single time. The top ten hold approximately 4.5% of the sample.

What the work shows at the level of the full study, not this receptor alone: Clinical and demographic metadata were provided uncurated, with the amount varying by source and participant.

CDR1 and CDR2 are read off the germline V gene as MNHEY and SVGAGI. The CDR3 measures 15 amino acids from cysteine to phenylalanine. Just CDR3 DNA is preserved here, 45 bases in frame from base 1. V trim: 6 bases; J trim: 2 bases; unmatched bases: 7. Whole blood was collected in K2EDTA tubes by collaborating institutions according to the institutions' own protocols. For TCRbeta analysis, collaborators shipped samples in one of three forms: frozen whole blood, isolated PBMCs, or DNA extracted from either of those sample types. As to this clone: There is no known antigen for this receptor. No base-level quality is on record; no much larger clone is a single base apart.

The clonotype comes from an older woman with acute or convalescent COVID-19. The chain joins TRBV6-5 to TRBJ1-3, with 7 central nucleotides matching TRBD1. Specimen: peripheral blood. The CDR3 corresponds to CASRRTGEAGNTIYF. The nucleotide sequence reads TGTGCCAGCAGAAGAACAGGGGAAGCTGGAAACACCATATATTTT.